This TCR beta chain is from a study of cytomegalovirus exposure and HLA in healthy donors. Findings and limits, study-wide: Later analysis suggested most CMV-associated TCR beta chains were HLA-restricted. Some highly shared sequence variants likely arose as a pipeline artifact.

The PCR made use of 60 Vbeta and 13 Jbeta primers. The assay was immunoSEQ multiplex PCR, and TCRdb's table has in-frame clones only and misses some. The data contain fewer than 200,000 clones, 75% to 85% of them singletons. The CDR3 runs to 15 residues. V gave up 3 bases and J gave up 7 bases; unmatched junction bases: 10. The germline V gene encodes CDR1 MDHEN and CDR2 SYDVKM. Note on this clone: The antigen remains unidentified.

This TCR came from a man aged 25-45 years in good health and CMV-seronegative. Sequenced material: PBMCs. V usage is TRBV28 and J usage is TRBJ1-2; TRBD1 aligns across 8 bases. DNA of the CDR3: TGTGCCAGCAGTTTGGAGGACAGGGACCAAGTTGGCTACACCTTC. Residues: CASSLEDRDQVGYTF.